A single sample is the source of the 28 T cell receptor beta chains below, sequenced in a study of blood T cells in healthy people across ages. Sample-barcoded 5' priming and a J-beta primer mix drove a second PCR of about 7 to 12 cycles. TCRdb used MiXCR to reprocess the 5' RACE reads, holding one entry per CDR3 protein. This sample has 1.5 million to 2 million distinct CDR3 sequences, with under 30% found just once. The material sequenced was blood. The receptors derive from a woman in her twenties or thirties in good health.

The chain has TRBV21-1 and TRBJ2-5; the table's D call, TRBD2, has no DNA check behind it. The J call may be in error: the DNA end matches TRBJ2-7 better. TRBV21-1 is assigned pseudogene status. The CDR3 has 13 residues. DNA of the CDR3: TGTGCCAGCAGCAGCGGGAGAAGGAACGAGCAGTACTTC. Its translation is CASSSGRRNEQYF.

This clonotype was counted ten times or more. The chain couples TRBV4-1 to TRBJ2-7; TRBD1 matches at 7 bases. There are 15 residues in the CDR3. Germline-derived CDR1 and CDR2 are MGHRA and YSYEKL. Trimming cost V 1 base and J 0 bases; bases outside gene matches: 3. The CDR3 region is CASSQGQGASYEQYF. DNA for the CDR3: TGCGCCAGCAGCCAAGGACAGGGCGCCTCCTACGAGCAGTACTTC.

This rearrangement joins TRBV7-9 to TRBJ2-1, with 14 bases fitting TRBD2. Germline-derived CDR1 and CDR2 are SEHNR and FQNEAQ (reference sequence). The CDR3 length is 15 residues. V shed 6 bases, J shed 9 bases, and the junction held 7 bases outside the gene matches. The CDR3 DNA sequence: TGTGCCAGCAGACCTCCGGGACTAGCGGGGGTTGAGCAGTTCTTC. Protein: CASRPPGLAGVEQFF.

CDR3 loop: CASSLGQGRKTQYF. The CDR3, as DNA: TGTGCCAGCAGCTTAGGGCAGGGGAGAAAGACCCAGTACTTC. V and J are TRBV7-2 and TRBJ2-5; D might be TRBD1 (6 bases). The CDR3 extends over 14 amino acids. Per germline, CDR1 SGHTA and CDR2 FQGNSA. The V end lost 1 base, the J end lost 6 bases, and 12 bases lay between the germline ends.

J is TRBJ2-3 and V is TRBV24-1; 8 bases fit TRBD1. Trimming took 0 bases from V and 0 from J; bases not matched to a gene: 7. The CDR3 consists of 18 residues. Germline V CDR1 and CDR2: KGHDR, SFDVKD. CDR3 in amino acids: CATSDLQGTGASTDTQYF. CDR3 DNA: TGTGCCACCAGTGATTTGCAAGGGACAGGCGCCAGCACAGATACGCAGTATTTT.

CDR3 amino acids: CATSGRGSSWGGTDTQYF. The CDR3 DNA follows: TGTGCCACCAGCGGCAGGGGGAGTAGCTGGGGCGGCACAGATACGCAGTATTTT. V is TRBV15 and J is TRBJ2-3; 7 bases fit TRBD1. V dropped 5 bases and J dropped 1; count of bases not matched to a gene: 15. Germline CDR1 LNHNV, CDR2 YYDKDF (reference sequence). The CDR3 totals 18 residues.

The rearrangement joins TRBV2 to TRBJ2-4; D may match TRBD1 or TRBD2 (6 bases each). Gene TRBJ2-7 matches the end of the DNA better, so the J call may be wrong. Per germline, CDR1 SNHLY and CDR2 FYNNEI. The CDR3 has 15 residues. CDR3 sequence reads: CANIDGGGGNYEQYF. CDR3 nucleotide sequence: TGTGCCAACATCGACGGAGGGGGTGGAAACTACGAGCAGTACTTC.

The chain is built from TRBV20-1 and TRBJ1-2; TRBD1 aligns across 7 bases. The length of the CDR3 is 17 residues. Per germline, CDR1 DFQATT and CDR2 SNEGSKA (reference sequence). The V and J ends lost 3 bases and 4 bases, in that order; junction bases with no gene match: 17. The DNA of the CDR3 is TGCAGTGCTAGCCCAATCAAGGGGGCGCTCCCCATCTATGGCTACACCTTC. Protein product: CSASPIKGALPIYGYTF.

On this clonotype itself: Compared with germline, one end of the junction differs, possibly owing to a read error. The rearrangement joins TRBV2 to TRBJ2-4, with TRBD2 matching 10 bases. The CDR3 covers 14 residues. Germline values: CDR1 SNHLY, CDR2 FYNNEI. CDR3 DNA sequence: TGTGCCAGCAGGGAACTAGCGGGGAAAAACGTTCAGTACTTC. Residues: CASRELAGKNVQYF.

This rearrangement joins TRBV28 to TRBJ2-2; D gene ambiguous. Trimming stripped 6 bases from V and 0 bases from J, with 8 bases between. Germline CDR1 MDHEN, CDR2 SYDVKM. CDR3 length: 14 residues. The CDR3 here is CASRDNSNTGELFF. Here the CDR3 DNA reads TGTGCCAGCAGAGACAACTCGAACACCGGGGAGCTGTTTTTT.

In its sample, this clonotype was seen a few times. V usage is TRBV5-1 and J usage is TRBJ2-5; no clear D gene. The ends were cut back, 5 bases at V and 1 base at J, with 6 bases in the middle. This CDR3 is built from 12 residues. Germline loops: CDR1 SGHRS, CDR2 YFSETQ. The CDR3 region has the DNA TGCGCCAGCAGGGACCCCCAAGAGACCCAGTACTTC. Translated: CASRDPQETQYF.

This clonotype was counted a few times. The gene calls are TRBV7-9 and TRBJ2-7, with 7 bases fitting TRBD1. V gave up 5 bases and J gave up 7 bases; unmatched junction bases: 8. This CDR3 region has 13 residues. CDR1 and CDR2 from the germline V gene are SEHNR and FQNEAQ (reference sequence). In DNA, the CDR3 is TGTGCCAGCAGCCCCCGACAGGGATGGGAGCAGTACTTC. Protein product: CASSPRQGWEQYF.

The chain employs TRBV10-1 and TRBJ2-3; D uncertain. Germline V gene data show CDR1 as WNHNN and CDR2 as SYGVQD (reference sequence). The CDR3 contains 14 residues. V was clipped by 3 bases and J by 2 bases, with 9 bases between them. The CDR3 sequence: CASSDARPTDTQYF. In DNA, the CDR3 is TGCGCCAGCAGTGATGCTAGACCCACAGATACGCAGTATTTT.

This clonotype has a handful of counts. The genes are TRBV7-9 and TRBJ1-4; D is possibly TRBD1 (5 bases). The ends were cut back, 5 bases at V and 8 bases at J, with 15 bases in the middle. CDR1 and CDR2 (germline): SEHNR, FQNEAQ (reference sequence). This CDR3 comprises 14 residues. The CDR3 is CASSPTRRGEKLFF. CDR3 coding DNA: TGTGCCAGCAGCCCCACTCGACGGGGCGAAAAACTGTTTTTT.

This clonotype was found many times. The chain is built from TRBV29-1 and TRBJ2-5; 7 positions match TRBD1. V shed 2 bases and J 5 bases; nucleotides not matched to a gene: 11. The CDR3 length is 15 residues. Germline CDR1 reads SQVTM; CDR2 reads ANQGSEA. Here the CDR3 reads CSVELVGQHQETQYF. CDR3 in DNA: TGCAGCGTTGAATTAGTGGGACAGCATCAGGAGACCCAGTACTTC.

The genes are TRBV10-3 and TRBJ1-1, with no clear D. Germline assignment: CDR1 ENHRY and CDR2 SYGVKD. With 6 bases removed from V and 9 bases from J, the gap between germline ends came to 11 bases. CDR3 length equals 11 residues. CDR3 bases: TGTGCCATCAGGGATGATGCTAAAGCTTTCTTT. Translation: CAIRDDAKAFF.

J is TRBJ2-1 and V is TRBV28; 9 bases match TRBD1. The CDR3 length is 16 residues. Unmatched junction bases numbered 10, after V lost 3 bases and J lost 7 bases. Germline V gives CDR1 MDHEN, CDR2 SYDVKM. CDR3 bases: TGTGCCAGCAGTTTGTCCGGGACAGGGAGGACAAATGAGCAGTTCTTC. Residues: CASSLSGTGRTNEQFF. Filled out from reference TRBV28 and TRBJ2-1, the complete variable domain reads DVKVTQSSRYLVKRTGEKVFLECVQDMDHENMFWYRQDPGLGLRLIYFSYDVKMKEKGDIPEGYSVSREKKERFSLILESASTNQTSMYLCASSLSGTGRTNEQFFGPGTRLTVL.

This clonotype was observed at least ten times. The CDR3 spells CSGGEANYGYTF. The CDR3 DNA follows: TGCAGTGGGGGAGAAGCTAACTATGGCTACACCTTC. This sequence joins TRBV29-1 and TRBJ1-2; the D gene is possibly TRBD1 (5 bases). The CDR3 loop spans 12 amino acids. CDR1 and CDR2 from the germline V gene are SQVTM and ANQGSEA.

On this clonotype: With a much larger clone just one base away, this may be a read error. The genes are TRBV7-2 and TRBJ2-4, with D unclear. The germline V gene encodes CDR1 SGHTA and CDR2 FQGNSA. The CDR3 is made up of 14 amino acids. In nucleotides, the CDR3 is TGTGCCTGCAGCTTAAGATGGACCCAGAGCATTCAGTACTTC. Translated, it gives CACSLRWTQSIQYF.

The sample holds a few counts of this clonotype. This chain links TRBV10-3 with TRBJ2-5; D is undetermined. This CDR3 has 13 amino acids. In germline, CDR1 is ENHRY, CDR2 SYGVKD. The germline V and J ends were trimmed by 6 bases and 5 bases, with 13 bases remaining between them. As DNA, the CDR3 is TGTGCCATCAGGGCGACGGAGAGGGAGACCCAGTACTTC. Amino acids: CAIRATERETQYF.

The table lists this clonotype with a count of one. A junction boundary mismatches the germline segment, possibly from a read error. The chain has TRBV20-1 and TRBJ1-3; D is undetermined. The CDR3 runs to 15 residues. In germline, CDR1 is DFQATT, CDR2 SNEGSKA (reference sequence). CDR3 amino acids: CSTRDQSDSGNTIYF. The CDR3 bases are TGCAGTACTAGAGATCAGTCGGATTCTGGAAACACCATATATTTT.

A few counts support this clonotype. V and J are TRBV20-1 and TRBJ1-2, with a weak D call TRBD1 (5 bases). CDR3 length: 13 residues. V shed 1 base and J shed 8 bases, with 14 bases lying between them. The V gene's germline CDR1 is DFQATT and CDR2 SNEGSKA (reference sequence). This chain's CDR3 is CSARARGVLGYTF. CDR3 coding DNA: TGCAGTGCTAGAGCCCGGGGGGTACTCGGCTACACCTTC.

This clonotype was counted many times. The chain joins TRBV10-3 to TRBJ2-3; D perhaps matches TRBD2 (7 bases). V lost 8 bases to trimming and J lost 0 bases, with 12 bases between them. CDR3 length: 14 amino acids. Germline V gene sequence: CDR1 ENHRY, CDR2 SYGVKD. CDR3 nucleotides: TGTGCCATCCGGGCGGGGGCTAGCACAGATACGCAGTATTTT. Amino acid sequence: CAIRAGASTDTQYF.

In its sample, this clonotype was seen a few times. Here the CDR3 reads CASSLEGPQPQHF. The CDR3 region has the DNA TGCGCCAGCAGCTTGGAGGGGCCTCAGCCCCAGCATTTT. The chain couples TRBV5-1 to TRBJ1-5, with D possibly TRBD1 on 5 matching bases. The CDR3 runs to 13 residues. Germline V gene data show CDR1 as SGHRS and CDR2 as YFSETQ. V lost 0 bases and J 6 bases, leaving 7 bases between the germline ends.

This clonotype was counted a few times. The chain has TRBV12-3 or TRBV12-4 and TRBJ1-5, with D unresolved. The CDR3 sequence is 15 residues long. The V end lost 2 bases, the J end lost 0 bases, and 8 bases lay between the germline ends. CDR3 sequence: CASSLQDLSNQPQHF. Written as DNA, the CDR3 is TGTGCCAGCAGTTTACAGGACCTTAGCAATCAGCCCCAGCATTTT.

This clonotype was seen a handful of times. The chain has TRBV5-1 and TRBJ1-2; TRBD1 agrees at 11 bases. The CDR3 has 16 amino acids. The germline V gene encodes CDR1 SGHRS and CDR2 YFSETQ. Trimming at V came to 4 bases and at J to 7 bases, leaving 12 bases not matched to a gene. The CDR3 sequence is CASSPPGQGVSVGYTF. CDR3 in DNA: TGCGCCAGCAGCCCCCCGGGACAGGGGGTCTCGGTTGGCTACACCTTC. The full variable domain, rest sourced from reference TRBV5-1 and TRBJ1-2, is KAGVTQTPRYLIKTRGQQVTLSCSPISGHRSVSWYQQTPGQGLQFLFEYFSETQRNKGNFPGRFSGRQFSNSRSEMNVSTLELGDSALYLCASSPPGQGVSVGYTFGSGTRLTVV.

CDR3 protein: CASSSGYRGRPSQYF. The CDR3 DNA follows: TGTGCCAGCAGCTCGGGATACAGGGGGCGCCCCTCGCAGTATTTT. The V gene is TRBV7-9, the J gene TRBJ2-3; TRBD1 aligns across 9 bases. V was pared by 4 bases and J by 10 bases, with 12 bases of the junction left unmatched. Germline V gene lookup returns CDR1 SEHNR and CDR2 FQNEAQ (reference sequence). This CDR3 spans 15 amino acids.

The chain links TRBV5-1 to TRBJ2-5; TRBD1 is a possible D gene (6 bases). From germline, CDR1 is SGHRS and CDR2 YFSETQ. The germline V and J ends were trimmed by 6 bases and 7 bases, with 19 bases remaining between them. This CDR3 has 14 residues. CDR3: CASIPQGRGATQYF. The CDR3 nucleotides are TGCGCCAGCATCCCACAGGGTAGGGGAGCGACCCAGTACTTC.